Listed here are 4 T cell receptor beta chains from one sample, sequenced in a study of shared clonotypes between healthy human individuals. Using immunoSEQ multiplex PCR, the repertoire was profiled, and TCRdb retains in-frame clones only, with some absent. The table shows about 2 million clones, with roughly 96% occurring only once. Material for sequencing was naive CD4+ T cells sorted from blood. This sample's subset: CD45RA+ positively selected. The receptor set was obtained from a man aged 18 to 29 in good health.

The rearrangement uses TRBV5-6 and TRBJ2-5; D is unresolved. Germline V CDR1 and CDR2: SGHDT, YYEEEE. V lost 2 bases to trimming and J lost 5 bases, with 10 bases between them. This CDR3 spans 13 amino acids. The CDR3 loop reads CASSLGIQETQYF. The DNA for the CDR3 is TGTGCCAGCAGCTTAGGAATCCAGGAGACCCAGTACTTC.

This clone occurred once. The chain has TRBV30 and TRBJ1-3; 8 bases are a match to TRBD1. CDR3 length: 14 amino acids. Germline CDR1 reads GTSNPN; CDR2 reads SVGIG (reference sequence). Trimming at V came to 8 bases and at J to 2 bases, leaving 8 bases not matched to a gene. CDR3 nucleotides: TGTGCCACCGGTACAGGGGGAACTGGAAACACCATATATTTT. Translation gives CATGTGGTGNTIYF. Together with reference TRBV30 and TRBJ1-3, the CDR3 gives the full variable domain: SQTIHQWPATLVQPVGSPLSLECTVEGTSNPNLYWYRQAAGRGLQLLFYSVGIGQISSEVPQNLSASRPQDRQFILSSKKLLLSDSGFYLCATGTGGTGNTIYFGEGSWLTVV.

The chain carries TRBV5-4 and TRBJ2-1; 14 bases agree with TRBD2. V lost 0 bases, J lost 7 bases, and 0 bases stayed unmatched. Germline CDR1 is SGHNT and CDR2 is YYREEE (reference sequence). This CDR3 is 15 amino acids long. CDR3 residues: CASSLGLAGGNEQFF. For the CDR3, the DNA is TGTGCCAGCAGCTTGGGACTAGCGGGAGGGAATGAGCAGTTCTTC.

In this sample, this clone turned up once. The chain joins TRBV6-5 to TRBJ1-2; tentative D call: TRBD1 (6 bases). Looked up from germline, CDR1 is MNHEY and CDR2 is SVGAGI. The CDR3 consists of 14 residues. Trimming stripped 4 bases from V and 8 bases from J, with 17 bases between. The CDR3 loop reads CASSSRTVGGGYTF. The CDR3 nucleotides are TGTGCCAGCAGTTCTAGGACAGTGGGAGGGGGCTACACCTTC.